This T cell receptor (beta chain) was profiled in a study of blood T cell repertoires in COVID-19. The CDR3 contains 14 residues. The V gene's germline CDR1 is SGHKS and CDR2 YYEKEE (reference sequence). The trim removed 2 bases at V and 2 bases at J, leaving 2 bases unmatched. Participants were placed into cohorts based on the clinical history they reported. Data came from immunoSEQ multiplex PCR; TCRdb stores just in-frame clones and leaves some out. The sample has approximately 200,000 clones, about 90% seen once; the top ten hold about 4%. This chain uses TRBV5-5 with TRBJ2-7; 9 positions agree with TRBD1. This receptor was obtained from a woman aged 25 to 39 who had been exposed to COVID-19. Sequenced material: PBMCs or T cells enriched from blood (not recorded which). The CDR3 loop is CASSFRQGAYEQYF. The CDR3 DNA reads TGTGCCAGCAGCTTTCGACAGGGGGCCTACGAGCAGTACTTC.